The entry that follows covers one T cell receptor (beta chain) sequence. The antigen is undetermined. Clones were sequenced by immunoSEQ multiplex PCR, and TCRdb holds only the in-frame ones, with some missing. The data hold just under 80,000 clones, with roughly 85% observed a single time. The CDR3 consists of 11 residues. V gave up 3 bases and J gave up 4 bases, with 3 bases separating them. Per the germline V gene, CDR1 is SGHDN and CDR2 is FVKESK. This sample is drawn from a study of radiation and T cells in renal cell carcinoma. Overall study findings and caveats: From baseline, blood top tumor clonotypes peaked at 2 weeks post-radiation.

The time point here: blood 2 weeks post-SBRT. As to treatment: 15 Gy SBRT to primary tumor, nephrectomy 4 weeks later. This specimen was blood, taken from a patient whose treatment included radiotherapy and nephrectomy. This sequence joins TRBV14 and TRBJ2-5; no firm D call. The receptor was derived from a woman between 45 and 60 years old with renal cell carcinoma. The CDR3 bases are TGTGCCAGCAGCCATCTAGAGACCCAGTACTTC. Amino acids: CASSHLETQYF.